The entry below describes one T cell receptor beta chain. Its antigen is undetermined. With 60 Vbeta and 13 Jbeta primers, the PCR was carried out. Method: immunoSEQ multiplex PCR; TCRdb's copy keeps in-frame clones and lacks some. Altogether roughly 150,000 clones are present, approximately 81% being singletons, with the ten largest covering 1.3%. The data belong to a study of cytomegalovirus exposure and HLA in healthy donors. Study observations and caveats: What TCR beta sequences reportedly achieved was accurate prediction of HLA-A and HLA-B alleles in most subjects. V- and J-gene trimming of TCR beta was linked (in a later analysis) to a missense DCLRE1C variant.

The V and J ends lost 0 bases and 6 bases respectively, with 9 bases between them. Per the germline V gene, CDR1 is SGDLS and CDR2 is YYNGEE. The CDR3 covers 14 residues. The rearrangement links TRBV9 to TRBJ2-2; D uncertain. This TCR derives from a man in his forties or fifties in good health and CMV-seropositive. The specimen sequenced was PBMCs. The CDR3 region has the DNA TGTGCCAGCAGCGTAGACCTAGTCTCCGGGGAGCTGTTTTTT. It codes for CASSVDLVSGELFF.